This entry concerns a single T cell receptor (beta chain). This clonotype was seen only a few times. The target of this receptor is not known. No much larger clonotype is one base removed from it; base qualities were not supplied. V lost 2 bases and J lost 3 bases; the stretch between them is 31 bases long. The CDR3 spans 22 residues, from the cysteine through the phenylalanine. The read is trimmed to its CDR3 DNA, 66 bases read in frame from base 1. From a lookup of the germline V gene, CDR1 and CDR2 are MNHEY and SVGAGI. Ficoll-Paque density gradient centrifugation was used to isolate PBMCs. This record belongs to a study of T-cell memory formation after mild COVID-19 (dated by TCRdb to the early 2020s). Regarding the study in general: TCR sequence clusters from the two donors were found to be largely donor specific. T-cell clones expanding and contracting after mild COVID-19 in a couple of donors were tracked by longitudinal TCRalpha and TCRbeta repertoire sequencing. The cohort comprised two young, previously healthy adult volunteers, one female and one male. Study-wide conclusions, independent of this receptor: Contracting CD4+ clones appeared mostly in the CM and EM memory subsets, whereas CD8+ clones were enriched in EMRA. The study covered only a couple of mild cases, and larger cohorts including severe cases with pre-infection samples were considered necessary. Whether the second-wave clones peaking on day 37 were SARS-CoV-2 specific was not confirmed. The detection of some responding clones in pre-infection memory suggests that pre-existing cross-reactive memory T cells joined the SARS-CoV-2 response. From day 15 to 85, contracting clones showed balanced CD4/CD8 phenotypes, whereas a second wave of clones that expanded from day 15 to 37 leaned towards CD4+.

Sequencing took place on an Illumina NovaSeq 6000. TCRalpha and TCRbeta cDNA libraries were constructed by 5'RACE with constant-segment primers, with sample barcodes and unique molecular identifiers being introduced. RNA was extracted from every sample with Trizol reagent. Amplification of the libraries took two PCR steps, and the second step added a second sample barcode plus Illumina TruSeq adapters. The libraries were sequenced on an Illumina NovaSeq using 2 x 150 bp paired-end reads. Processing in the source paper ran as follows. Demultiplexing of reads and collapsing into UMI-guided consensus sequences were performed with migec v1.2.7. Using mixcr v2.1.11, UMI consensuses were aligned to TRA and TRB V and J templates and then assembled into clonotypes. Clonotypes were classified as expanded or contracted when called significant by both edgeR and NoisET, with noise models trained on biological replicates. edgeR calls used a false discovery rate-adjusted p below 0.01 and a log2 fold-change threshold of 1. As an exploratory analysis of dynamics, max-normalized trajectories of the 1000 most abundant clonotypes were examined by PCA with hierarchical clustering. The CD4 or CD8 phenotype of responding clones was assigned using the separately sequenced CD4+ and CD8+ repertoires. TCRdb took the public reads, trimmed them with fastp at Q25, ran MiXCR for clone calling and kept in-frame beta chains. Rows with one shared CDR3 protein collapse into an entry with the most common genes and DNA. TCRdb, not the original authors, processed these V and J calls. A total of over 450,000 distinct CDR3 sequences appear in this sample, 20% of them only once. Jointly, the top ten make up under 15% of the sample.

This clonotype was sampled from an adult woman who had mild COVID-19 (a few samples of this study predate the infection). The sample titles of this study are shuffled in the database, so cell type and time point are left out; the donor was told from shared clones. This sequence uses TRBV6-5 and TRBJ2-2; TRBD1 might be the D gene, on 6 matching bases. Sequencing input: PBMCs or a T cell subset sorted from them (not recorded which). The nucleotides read TGTGCCAGCAGTTACGCTCAGGGGACCCCTCCTTTGGAGAATCCGGACACCGGGGAGCTGTTTTTT. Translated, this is CASSYAQGTPPLENPDTGELFF.